The rows below give T cell receptor beta chains drawn from one sample of a study of cytomegalovirus exposure and HLA in healthy donors. Profiled with immunoSEQ multiplex PCR; TCRdb holds only in-frame clones, not every one. Here the sample spans 180,000 or so clones, 75% to 80% being singletons. Sequencing was carried out using PBMCs. The origin of the receptors is a female donor in good health and CMV-seronegative. Each CDR3 is given without its conserved first and last residue. Each record gives: D gene, V gene, CDR3 protein. A D gene is named only where the DNA matches it firmly.

d_call: .
v_call: TRBV11-3
cdr3_aa: ASSTRDKTSYEQY

d_call: TRBD1
v_call: TRBV5-6
cdr3_aa: ASSRTGKRDTQY

d_call: TRBD1
v_call: TRBV7-3
cdr3_aa: ASSGQGFGELF

d_call: TRBD2
v_call: TRBV9
cdr3_aa: ASSVRTSGNNEQF

d_call: .
v_call: TRBV4-2
cdr3_aa: ASSQVGQGLNTEAF

d_call: .
v_call: TRBV18
cdr3_aa: ASSPFNQETQY

d_call: TRBD1
v_call: TRBV28
cdr3_aa: ASSWGTGFQPQH

d_call: .
v_call: TRBV11-2
cdr3_aa: ASSFFWGENTIY

d_call: TRBD1
v_call: TRBV5-6
cdr3_aa: ASSFTGALGEQY

d_call: .
v_call: TRBV6-5
cdr3_aa: ASSWTPDTEAF

d_call: TRBD1
v_call: TRBV5-4
cdr3_aa: ASSVNRGSYNEQF

d_call: .
v_call: TRBV29-1
cdr3_aa: SVLAGGFYGYT

d_call: TRBD2
v_call: TRBV19
cdr3_aa: ASSIRLAGVYEQY

d_call: TRBD2
v_call: TRBV6-6
cdr3_aa: ATSLSGGEQY

d_call: .
v_call: TRBV7-9
cdr3_aa: ASTLSGGGYNKQF

d_call: .
v_call: TRBV7-3
cdr3_aa: ASSLGGDGTDTQY

d_call: .
v_call: TRBV28
cdr3_aa: ASSPFDSRGDTQY

d_call: TRBD2
v_call: TRBV27
cdr3_aa: ASSFLAGDGNTGELF

d_call: .
v_call: TRBV7-9
cdr3_aa: ANSLAGTKISPLH

d_call: .
v_call: TRBV2
cdr3_aa: ASSDERAYTDTQY

d_call: .
v_call: TRBV28
cdr3_aa: ASRTTGIRRFDNEQF

d_call: TRBD1
v_call: TRBV6-6
cdr3_aa: ASSYDRGWAQETQY

d_call: .
v_call: TRBV30
cdr3_aa: AWTRPGGNYGYT

d_call: TRBD2
v_call: TRBV19
cdr3_aa: ASSPLAGVPGEQY

d_call: .
v_call: TRBV5-1
cdr3_aa: ASSLLQGRSDTEAF

d_call: TRBD1
v_call: TRBV29-1
cdr3_aa: SAGQGANYGYT

d_call: .
v_call: TRBV7-9
cdr3_aa: ASSLAQGSGYT

d_call: TRBD2
v_call: TRBV19
cdr3_aa: ASSTTSGGPYEQY

d_call: .
v_call: TRBV4-3
cdr3_aa: ASSQDPRSGFSYNEQF

d_call: .
v_call: TRBV5-4
cdr3_aa: ASRRTDSLEDEAF

d_call: .
v_call: TRBV7-6
cdr3_aa: ASSLDSYQPQH

d_call: .
v_call: TRBV6-5
cdr3_aa: ASSYLGGQETQY

d_call: TRBD2
v_call: TRBV7-9
cdr3_aa: ASSPPSGTYEQY

d_call: TRBD1
v_call: TRBV6-1
cdr3_aa: ASIPRTGNEKLF

d_call: TRBD1
v_call: TRBV13
cdr3_aa: ASSLGGDRGLYGYT

d_call: TRBD1
v_call: TRBV7-8
cdr3_aa: ASSLVATGGIGSDTQY

d_call: .
v_call: TRBV7-6
cdr3_aa: ASSLGTGSYEQY

d_call: TRBD2
v_call: TRBV29-1
cdr3_aa: SLDVGGLADTQY

d_call: .
v_call: TRBV6-1
cdr3_aa: ASSEAQGSNQPQH

d_call: .
v_call: TRBV5-1
cdr3_aa: ASSHPGAHGYT

d_call: .
v_call: TRBV7-2
cdr3_aa: ASSFTGLLNTEAF

d_call: TRBD2
v_call: TRBV27
cdr3_aa: ASSLTGGRETQY

d_call: TRBD1
v_call: TRBV5-1
cdr3_aa: ASSPPDRVSTEAF

d_call: TRBD2
v_call: TRBV18
cdr3_aa: ASSPPGLAGSNEQF

d_call: TRBD2
v_call: TRBV5-3
cdr3_aa: ARSFTAGGSYEQY

d_call: .
v_call: TRBV5-1
cdr3_aa: ASSLARDTDTQY

d_call: TRBD2
v_call: TRBV6-5
cdr3_aa: ASSRERGGAQY

d_call: .
v_call: TRBV6-1
cdr3_aa: ASSEPGLNEAF

d_call: TRBD1
v_call: TRBV11-2
cdr3_aa: ASSLDSGRGNYGYT

d_call: TRBD1
v_call: TRBV28
cdr3_aa: ASSLGTGGRTEAF

d_call: .
v_call: TRBV9
cdr3_aa: ASSLGRGGTEAF

d_call: .
v_call: TRBV5-1
cdr3_aa: ASSSTGSSTEAF

d_call: TRBD1
v_call: TRBV7-9
cdr3_aa: ASSRTGGANEKLF

d_call: .
v_call: TRBV7-9
cdr3_aa: ASSPQGGSSYNEQF

d_call: TRBD1
v_call: TRBV7-9
cdr3_aa: ASSARDSPAGYT